The clone carrying this T cell receptor (beta chain) was picked up many times. Its target is unknown. This sample stems from a study of post-analysis software for immune sequencing data. Looking at the study overall: Disease courses included relapsing-remitting, secondary progressive and progressive-relapsing multiple sclerosis.

TCR beta cDNA libraries included unique molecular identifiers. Input of 1 to 10 million T cells yielded some 500,000 cDNA molecules. TCRdb passed the PCR reads through MiXCR, listing each CDR3 protein once. The sample lists about 200,000 distinct CDR3 sequences, approximately 30% seen once, with around 3.2% in the top ten. Study outcomes and limitations: Included in a set of 5 or 6 TRBV segments more frequent in patients than controls were TRBV5-6, TRBV5-1 and TRBV20-1. Versus controls, multiple sclerosis patients showed significantly lower diversity (normalized Chao1). The F measure placed samples prepared in the same batch into strongly shared clusters.

CDR3 size: 11 residues. J lost 8 bases, V lost 4 bases, and 1 base had no gene match. Germline V CDR1 and CDR2: SQVTM, ANQGSEA. Sequencing input: blood. The sequence came from a girl aged 2-17 years with multiple sclerosis. The chain joins TRBV29-1 to TRBJ2-1; TRBD2 matches at 8 bases. The DNA of the CDR3 is TGCAGCGTTGGGACTAGCTATGAGCAGTTCTTC. This codes for CSVGTSYEQFF.